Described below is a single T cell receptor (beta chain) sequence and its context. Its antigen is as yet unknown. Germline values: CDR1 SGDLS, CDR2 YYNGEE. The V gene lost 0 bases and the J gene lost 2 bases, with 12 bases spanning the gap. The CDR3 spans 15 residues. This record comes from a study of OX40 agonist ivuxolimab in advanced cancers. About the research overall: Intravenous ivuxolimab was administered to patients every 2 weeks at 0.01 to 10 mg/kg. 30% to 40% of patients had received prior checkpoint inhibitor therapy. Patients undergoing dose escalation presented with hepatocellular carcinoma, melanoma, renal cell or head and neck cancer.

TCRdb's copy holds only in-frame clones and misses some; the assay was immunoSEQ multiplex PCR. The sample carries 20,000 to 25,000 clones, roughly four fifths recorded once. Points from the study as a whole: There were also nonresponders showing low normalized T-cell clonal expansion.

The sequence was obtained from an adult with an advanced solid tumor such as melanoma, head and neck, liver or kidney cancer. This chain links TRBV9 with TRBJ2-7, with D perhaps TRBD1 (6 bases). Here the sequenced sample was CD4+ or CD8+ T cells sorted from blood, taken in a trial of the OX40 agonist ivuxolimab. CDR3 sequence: CASSVGGGQTYEQYF. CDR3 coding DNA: TGTGCCAGCAGCGTAGGGGGTGGACAGACCTACGAGCAGTACTTC.